These 8 T cell receptor beta chains originate from one sample sequenced in a study of T cells expressing NK-cell markers. One entry per CDR3 protein, without DNA, is what TCRdb gives after re-calling the 5' RACE reads. This sample contains roughly 150,000 distinct CDR3 sequences. The sequencing input was blood T cells: a sorted CD56 or NKG2C T cell subset, CD4+ or CD8+ T cells, or bulk PBMC T cells (not recorded which). These receptors came from a man aged 18 to 69 in good health.

CDR3: CATKTGAYNSPLHF. The chain carries TRBV6-1 and TRBJ1-6; lacking DNA, the TRBD1 call made by TCRdb goes unchecked. Germline CDR1 is MNHNS and CDR2 is SASEGT. The length of the CDR3 is 14 residues.

The rearrangement uses TRBV7-9 and TRBJ1-1; TCRdb returns TRBD1, unconfirmable since there is no DNA. CDR1 and CDR2 from the germline V gene are SEHNR and FQNEAQ (reference sequence). This CDR3 comprises 13 residues. CDR3 region: CAIDRGYQIEAFF.

The CDR3 region is CATSRLSQGAKAGEQYF. The chain links TRBV15 to TRBJ2-7; TCRdb's D call, TRBD1, is unchecked because there is no DNA. This CDR3 has 17 amino acids. The germline V gene has CDR1 LNHNV and CDR2 YYDKDF (reference sequence). Variable domain in full (rest from reference TRBV15 and TRBJ2-7): DAMVIQNPRYQVTQFGKPVTLSCSQTLNHNVMYWYQQKSSQAPKLLFHYYDKDFNNEADTPDNFQSRRPNTSFCFLDIRSPGLGDTAMYLCATSRLSQGAKAGEQYFGPGTRLTVT.

The rearrangement uses TRBV20-1 and TRBJ2-5; TCRdb selects TRBD2, and the lack of DNA leaves this call unchecked. Germline V gene lookup returns CDR1 DFQATT and CDR2 SNEGSKA (reference sequence). CDR3 length: 18 residues. The CDR3 protein is CSARDEGNGGVYQETQYF.

The V gene is TRBV2, the J gene TRBJ2-1; TCRdb gives TRBD2 as the D gene, but with no DNA this cannot be confirmed. The CDR3 loop spans 15 amino acids. Germline V gives CDR1 SNHLY, CDR2 FYNNEI. CDR3 sequence: CASSEQVSGHYEQFF.

The chain has TRBV3-1 and TRBJ2-2. CDR3 length: 15 residues. Germline V CDR1 and CDR2: LGHDT, YNNKEL (reference sequence). The CDR3 loop reads CASSQVPGRTGELFF.

The chain uses TRBV13 and TRBJ2-1; TCRdb proposes TRBD2, but this gene call is untestable without DNA. The CDR3 runs to 17 residues. In germline, CDR1 is PRHDT, CDR2 FYEKMQ (reference sequence). The CDR3 region is CASSPTISGGAEDEQFF.

V and J are TRBV11-2 and TRBJ1-5. Germline CDR1 is SGHAT and CDR2 is FQNNGV. This CDR3 spans 15 amino acids. The CDR3 sequence is CASSRDPYSNQPQHF.